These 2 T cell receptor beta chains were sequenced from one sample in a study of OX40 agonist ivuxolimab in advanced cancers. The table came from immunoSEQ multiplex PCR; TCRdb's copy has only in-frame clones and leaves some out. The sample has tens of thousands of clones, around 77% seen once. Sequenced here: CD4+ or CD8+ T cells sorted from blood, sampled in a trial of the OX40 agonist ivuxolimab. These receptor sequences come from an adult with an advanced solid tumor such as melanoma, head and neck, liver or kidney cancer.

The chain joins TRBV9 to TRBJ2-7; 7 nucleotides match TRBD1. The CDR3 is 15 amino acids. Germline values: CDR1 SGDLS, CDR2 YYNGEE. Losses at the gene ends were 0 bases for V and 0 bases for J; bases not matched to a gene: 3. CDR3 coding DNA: TGTGCCAGCAGCGTAGGAGGGGACAGCTCCTACGAGCAGTACTTC. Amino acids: CASSVGGDSSYEQYF.

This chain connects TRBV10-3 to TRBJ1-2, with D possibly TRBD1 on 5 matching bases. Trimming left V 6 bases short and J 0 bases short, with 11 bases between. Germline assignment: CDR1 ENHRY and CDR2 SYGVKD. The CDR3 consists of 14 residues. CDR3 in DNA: TGTGCCATCAGCATCTCGACAGCTAACTATGGCTACACCTTC. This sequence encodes CAISISTANYGYTF.